The 12 T cell receptor beta chains listed next were all sequenced from one sample in a study of identical twins. One entry per CDR3 protein, called by TCRdb with MiXCR from the 5' RACE reads. The data contain some 600,000 distinct CDR3 sequences, roughly 6.6% of them seen just once; the ten biggest clones take up roughly 1.6%. The data were also submitted as part of a second study, on yellow fever vaccine responses in identical twins.

The sample was PBMCs. The receptors come from a young woman in good health.

This clonotype came up many times. This chain links TRBV12-3 or TRBV12-4 with TRBJ1-6, with D tentatively TRBD1 (5 bases). Trimming cost V 5 bases and J 0 bases, with 11 bases left between them. The CDR3 loop spans 16 amino acids. CDR3 coding DNA: TGTGCCAGCAGTAAAGCAGGGAGCTCCTATAATTCACCCCTCCACTTT. Translating gives CASSKAGSSYNSPLHF.

This chain connects TRBV20-1 to TRBJ2-5; D uncertain. CDR3 length equals 16 residues. V lost 3 bases and J 6 bases, leaving 23 bases between the germline ends. Germline V gene lookup returns CDR1 DFQATT and CDR2 SNEGSKA (reference sequence). CDR3 in DNA: TGCAGTGCTAGTTTTTTTATTTTGGGTGCCGCCCAGACCCAGTACTTC. This encodes CSASFFILGAAQTQYF.

This clonotype has a count of ten or more. V usage is TRBV29-1 and J usage is TRBJ2-1; 10 bases are a match to TRBD1. The V and J ends lost 6 bases and 8 bases, in that order; junction bases with no gene match: 19. Germline V gene data show CDR1 as SQVTM and CDR2 as ANQGSEA. The CDR3 consists of 17 residues. The DNA for the CDR3 is TGCAGCGTCCCGACTACCTTCGGACAGGGGGGGTTTGATGAGCAGTTCTTC. As protein: CSVPTTFGQGGFDEQFF.

The table lists this clonotype with a few counts. This chain connects TRBV7-8 to TRBJ2-1; 7 positions agree with TRBD2. The germline CDR1 and CDR2 sequences are SGHVS and FQNEAQ. The CDR3 is 17 residues long. V shed 0 bases and J 4 bases; nucleotides not matched to a gene: 9. Here the CDR3 DNA reads TGTGCCAGCAGCTTAGCGCGGGGCGGGAGTGGGTACAATGAGCAGTTCTTC. It encodes CASSLARGGSGYNEQFF.

This clonotype appeared many times. V usage is TRBV6-5 and J usage is TRBJ1-2, with 7 nucleotides matching TRBD1. Germline V CDR1 and CDR2: MNHEY, SVGAGI. This CDR3 comprises 11 residues. V gave up 7 bases and J gave up 8 bases; unmatched junction bases: 4. This CDR3 is CASMSGGGYTF. CDR3 DNA sequence: TGTGCCAGCATGTCAGGGGGGGGCTACACCTTC.

This clonotype has ten or more counts. The CDR3 DNA follows: TGTGCCACTAGCGACGCCGGGACTAGCTCGGGGGAGCAGTACTTC. Encoded protein: CATSDAGTSSGEQYF. This chain connects TRBV28 to TRBJ2-7; TRBD2 matches 9 bases. Germline V lookup: CDR1 MDHEN, CDR2 SYDVKM. The CDR3 totals 15 residues. Trimming removed 10 bases from V and 7 bases from J; junction bases left unmatched: 17.

Details on this clonotype: A junction end diverges from the germline sequence, so it may reflect a read error. V gene TRBV6-1 combines with J gene TRBJ2-1, with a possible D match to TRBD2 (5 bases). CDR1 is MNHNS, CDR2 SASEGT, per germline. The CDR3 totals 13 residues. CDR3: CASGRVSHNEQFF. CDR3 in DNA: TGTGCCAGCGGGCGGGTCTCCCACAATGAGCAGTTCTTC.

CDR3 in DNA: TGTGCCAGCAGCTTAGACGAGGGGGGTAACGAGCAGTACTTC. Protein sequence: CASSLDEGGNEQYF. The rearrangement uses TRBV11-3 and TRBJ2-7; possibly TRBD1 or TRBD2 for D (6 bases each). The CDR3 runs 14 residues. Trimming removed 0 bases from V and 5 bases from J, with 11 bases in between. CDR1 and CDR2 (germline): SGHNT, YENEEA.

The chain has TRBV3-1 and TRBJ2-5; 10 bases fit TRBD2. Germline values: CDR1 LGHDT, CDR2 YNNKEL (reference sequence). There are 18 residues in the CDR3. After removal of 2 bases from V and 4 bases from J, the junction contained 13 bases not matched to a gene. The CDR3 nucleotides read TGTGCCAGCAGCCAAAACCTCCTTTTAGCGGGAGGTCGAGAGACCCAGTACTTC. It translates to CASSQNLLLAGGRETQYF.

This clonotype occurred many times. This chain joins TRBV6-1 and TRBJ2-3, with a weak D call TRBD2 (5 bases). The CDR3 is made up of 13 amino acids. Deletions cut 8 bases from V and 2 bases from J, with 11 bases between. Germline values: CDR1 MNHNS, CDR2 SASEGT. In DNA form, the CDR3 reads TGTGCCAGCGCGGGCTGGGACACAGATACGCAGTATTTT. It is translated as CASAGWDTDTQYF.

This clonotype was detected a few times. This chain links TRBV20-1 with TRBJ2-5; 9 positions agree with TRBD2. The V gene end was trimmed by 4 bases and the J gene end by 5 bases; junction bases not matched to a gene: 8. From germline, CDR1 is DFQATT and CDR2 SNEGSKA (reference sequence). This CDR3 spans 14 amino acids. The DNA of the CDR3 is TGCAGTGCTACCAAAGCGGGAGGTCGGGAGACCCAGTACTTC. This sequence encodes CSATKAGGRETQYF.

This clonotype was detected only a few times. The chain has TRBV11-2 and TRBJ2-1, with D possibly matching TRBD1 (6 bases). The CDR3 has 14 amino acids. V lost 5 bases and J 5 bases, leaving 13 bases between the germline ends. Per germline, CDR1 SGHAT and CDR2 FQNNGV. Here the CDR3 DNA reads TGTGCCAGCAGCCGACGGGACATTCACAATGAGCAGTTCTTC. It encodes CASSRRDIHNEQFF.